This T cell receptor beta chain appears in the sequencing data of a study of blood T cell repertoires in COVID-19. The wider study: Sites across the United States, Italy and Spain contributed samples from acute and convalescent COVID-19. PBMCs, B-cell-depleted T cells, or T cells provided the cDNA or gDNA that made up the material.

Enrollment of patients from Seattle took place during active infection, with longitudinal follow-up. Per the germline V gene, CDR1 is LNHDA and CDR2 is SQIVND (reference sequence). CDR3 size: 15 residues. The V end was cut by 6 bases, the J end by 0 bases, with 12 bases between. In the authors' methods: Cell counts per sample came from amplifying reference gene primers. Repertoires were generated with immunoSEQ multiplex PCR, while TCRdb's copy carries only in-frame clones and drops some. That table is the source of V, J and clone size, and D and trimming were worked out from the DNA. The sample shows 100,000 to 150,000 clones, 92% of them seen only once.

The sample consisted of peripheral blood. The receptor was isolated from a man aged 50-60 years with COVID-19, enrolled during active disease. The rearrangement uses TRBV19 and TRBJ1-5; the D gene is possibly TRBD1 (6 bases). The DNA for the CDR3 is TGTGCCAGTAGGGCAGGGGTTGATAGCAATCAGCCCCAGCATTTT. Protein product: CASRAGVDSNQPQHF.